This T cell receptor (beta chain) was recorded in a study of CD8 T cells in ankylosing spondylitis. Findings and limits, study-wide: Clones linked to disease were reported to show significant enrichment in matched ankylosing spondylitis synovial fluid. A motif in TCR beta, a set of under ten highly homologous variants, appeared characteristic of ankylosing spondylitis blood. Before this, some motif variants had been reported in reactive arthritis synovial fluid and blood.

Using quantitative 5'-RACE with molecular barcodes, the authors made TCR beta libraries. TCRdb re-called the 5' RACE reads through MiXCR, storing one row per CDR3 protein. The table has 250,000 to 300,000 distinct CDR3 sequences, 20% seen once. This CDR3 region has 13 residues. CDR1 is SGHKS and CDR2 is YYEKEE in the germline V gene (reference sequence). Trimming left V 3 bases short and J 0 bases short, with 4 bases between. This clonotype was detected many times. What it recognizes is unknown. The sequenced material came from blood, either unsorted or a sorted T cell fraction (not recorded which). The chain is built from TRBV5-5 and TRBJ2-4; no firm D call. The TCR originated in a male donor with ankylosing spondylitis or in good health (not recorded which). The CDR3 DNA is TGTGCCAGCAGCTCACCAGCCAAAAACATTCAGTACTTC. Its protein product is CASSSPAKNIQYF.